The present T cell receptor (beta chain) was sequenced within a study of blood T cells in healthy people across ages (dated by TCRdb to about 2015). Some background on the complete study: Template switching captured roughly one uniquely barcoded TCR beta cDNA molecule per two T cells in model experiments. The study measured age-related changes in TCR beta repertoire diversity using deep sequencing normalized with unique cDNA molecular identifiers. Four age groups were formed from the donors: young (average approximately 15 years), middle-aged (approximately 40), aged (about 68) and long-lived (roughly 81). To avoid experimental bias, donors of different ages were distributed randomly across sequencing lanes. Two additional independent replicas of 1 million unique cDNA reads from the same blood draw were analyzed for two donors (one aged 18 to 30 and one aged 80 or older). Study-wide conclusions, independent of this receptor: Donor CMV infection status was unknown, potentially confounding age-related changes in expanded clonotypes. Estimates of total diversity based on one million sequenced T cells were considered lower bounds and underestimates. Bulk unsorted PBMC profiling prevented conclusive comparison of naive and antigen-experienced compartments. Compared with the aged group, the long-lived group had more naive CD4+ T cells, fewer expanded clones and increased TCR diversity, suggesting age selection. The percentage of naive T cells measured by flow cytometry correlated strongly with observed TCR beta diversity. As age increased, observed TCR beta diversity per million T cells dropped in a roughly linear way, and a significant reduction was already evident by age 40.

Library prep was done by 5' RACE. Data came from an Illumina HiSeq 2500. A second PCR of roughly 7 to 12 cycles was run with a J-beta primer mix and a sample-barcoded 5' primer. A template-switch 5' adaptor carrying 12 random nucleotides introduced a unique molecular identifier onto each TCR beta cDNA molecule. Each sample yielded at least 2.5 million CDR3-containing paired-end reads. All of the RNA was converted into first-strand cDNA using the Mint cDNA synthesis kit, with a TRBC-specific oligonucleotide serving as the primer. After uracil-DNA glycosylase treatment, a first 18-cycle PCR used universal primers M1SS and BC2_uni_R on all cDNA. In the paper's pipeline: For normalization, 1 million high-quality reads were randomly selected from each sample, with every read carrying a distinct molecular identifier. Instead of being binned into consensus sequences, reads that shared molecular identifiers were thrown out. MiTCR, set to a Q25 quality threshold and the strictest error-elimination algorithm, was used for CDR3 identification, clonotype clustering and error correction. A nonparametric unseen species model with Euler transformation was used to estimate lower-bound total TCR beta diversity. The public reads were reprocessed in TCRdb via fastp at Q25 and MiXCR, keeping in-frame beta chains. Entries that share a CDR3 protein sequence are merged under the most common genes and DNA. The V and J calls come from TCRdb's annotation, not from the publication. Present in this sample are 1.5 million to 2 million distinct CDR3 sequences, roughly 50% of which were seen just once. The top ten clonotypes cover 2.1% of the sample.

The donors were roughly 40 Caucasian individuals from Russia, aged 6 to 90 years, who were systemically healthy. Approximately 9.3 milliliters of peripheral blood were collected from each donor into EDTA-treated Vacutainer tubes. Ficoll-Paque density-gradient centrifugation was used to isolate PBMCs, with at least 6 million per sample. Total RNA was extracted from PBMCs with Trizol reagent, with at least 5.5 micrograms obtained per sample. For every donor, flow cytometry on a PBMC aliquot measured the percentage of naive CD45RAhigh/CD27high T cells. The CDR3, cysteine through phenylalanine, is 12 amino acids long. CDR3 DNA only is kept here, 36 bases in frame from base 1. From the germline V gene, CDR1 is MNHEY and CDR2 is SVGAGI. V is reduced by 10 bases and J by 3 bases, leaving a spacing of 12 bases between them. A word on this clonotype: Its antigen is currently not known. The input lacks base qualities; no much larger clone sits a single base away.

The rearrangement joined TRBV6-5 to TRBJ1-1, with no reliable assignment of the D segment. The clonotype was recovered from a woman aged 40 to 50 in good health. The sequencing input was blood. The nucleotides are TGTGCCACCGGGGATGTGTACACTGAAGCTTTCTTT. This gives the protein CATGDVYTEAFF.